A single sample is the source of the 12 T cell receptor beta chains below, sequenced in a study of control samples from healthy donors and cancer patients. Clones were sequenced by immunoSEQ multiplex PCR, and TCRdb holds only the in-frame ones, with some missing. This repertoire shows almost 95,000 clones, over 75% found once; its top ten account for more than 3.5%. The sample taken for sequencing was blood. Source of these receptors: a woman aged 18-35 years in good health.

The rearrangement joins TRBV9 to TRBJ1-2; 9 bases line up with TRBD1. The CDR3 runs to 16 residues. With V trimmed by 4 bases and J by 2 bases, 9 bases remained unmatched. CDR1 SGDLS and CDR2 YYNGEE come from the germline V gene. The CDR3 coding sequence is TGTGCCAGCAGCCCCCAAAGGACAGGGGCGAACTATGGCTACACCTTC. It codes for CASSPQRTGANYGYTF.

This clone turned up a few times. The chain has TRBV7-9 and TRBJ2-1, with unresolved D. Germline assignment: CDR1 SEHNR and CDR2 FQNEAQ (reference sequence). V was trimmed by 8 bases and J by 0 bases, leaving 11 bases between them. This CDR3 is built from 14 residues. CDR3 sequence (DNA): TGTGCCAGCCCTTTGCCTGGCTCCTACAATGAGCAGTTCTTC. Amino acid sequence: CASPLPGSYNEQFF.

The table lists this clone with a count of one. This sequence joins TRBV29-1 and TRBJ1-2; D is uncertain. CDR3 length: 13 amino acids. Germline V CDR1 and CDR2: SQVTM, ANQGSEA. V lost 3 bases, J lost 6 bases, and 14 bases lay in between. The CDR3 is CSVEVGLRDGYTF. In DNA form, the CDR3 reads TGCAGCGTTGAGGTCGGATTACGCGATGGCTACACCTTC.

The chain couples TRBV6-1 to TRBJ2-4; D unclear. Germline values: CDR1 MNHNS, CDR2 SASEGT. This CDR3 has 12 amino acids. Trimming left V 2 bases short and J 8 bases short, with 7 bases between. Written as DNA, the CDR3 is TGTGCCAGCAGTGAACGATTGGACATTCAGTACTTC. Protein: CASSERLDIQYF.

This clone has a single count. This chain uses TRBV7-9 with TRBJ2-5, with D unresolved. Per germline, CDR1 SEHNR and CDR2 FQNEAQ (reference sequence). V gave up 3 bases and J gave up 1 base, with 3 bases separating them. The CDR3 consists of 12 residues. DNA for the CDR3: TGTGCCAGCAGCTTTTCCCAAGAGACCCAGTACTTC. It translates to CASSFSQETQYF.

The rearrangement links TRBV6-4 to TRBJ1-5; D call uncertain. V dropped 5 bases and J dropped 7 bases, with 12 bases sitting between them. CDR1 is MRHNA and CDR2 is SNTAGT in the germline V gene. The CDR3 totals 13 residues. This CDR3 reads CASSPEGGQPQHF. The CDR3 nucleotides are TGTGCCAGCAGTCCTGAGGGAGGCCAGCCCCAGCATTTT.

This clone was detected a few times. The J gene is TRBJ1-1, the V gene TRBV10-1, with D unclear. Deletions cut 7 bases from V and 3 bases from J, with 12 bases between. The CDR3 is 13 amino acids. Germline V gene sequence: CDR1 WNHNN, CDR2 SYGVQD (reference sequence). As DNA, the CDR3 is TGCGCCAGCATCGAACGGGAGGACACTGAAGCTTTCTTT. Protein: CASIEREDTEAFF.

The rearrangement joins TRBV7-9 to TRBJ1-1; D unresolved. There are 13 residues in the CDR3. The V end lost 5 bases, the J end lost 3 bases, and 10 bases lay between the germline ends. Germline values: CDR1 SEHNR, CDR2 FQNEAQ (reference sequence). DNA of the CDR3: TGTGCCAGCAGCCTAGACATGGACACTGAAGCTTTCTTT. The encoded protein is CASSLDMDTEAFF.

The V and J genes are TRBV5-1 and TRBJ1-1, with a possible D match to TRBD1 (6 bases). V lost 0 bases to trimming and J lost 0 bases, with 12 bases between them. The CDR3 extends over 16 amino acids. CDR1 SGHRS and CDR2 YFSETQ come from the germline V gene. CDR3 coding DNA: TGCGCCAGCAGCTTGGGTCGACAGGCGATGAACACTGAAGCTTTCTTT. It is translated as CASSLGRQAMNTEAFF.

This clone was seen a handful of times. Here the CDR3 reads CASSKAGNTEAFF. DNA of the CDR3: TGTGCCAGCAGCAAAGCAGGGAACACTGAAGCTTTCTTT. V and J are TRBV21-1 and TRBJ1-1. TRBV21-1 is classified as a pseudogene. The CDR3 length is 13 residues.

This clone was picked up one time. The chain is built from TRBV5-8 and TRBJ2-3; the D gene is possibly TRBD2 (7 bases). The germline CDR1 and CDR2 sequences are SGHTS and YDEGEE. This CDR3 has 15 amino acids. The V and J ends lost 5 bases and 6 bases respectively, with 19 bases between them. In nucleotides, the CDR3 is TGTGCCAGCAGAGGGGGGGGTCTACTCATCGATACGCAGTATTTT. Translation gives CASRGGGLLIDTQYF.

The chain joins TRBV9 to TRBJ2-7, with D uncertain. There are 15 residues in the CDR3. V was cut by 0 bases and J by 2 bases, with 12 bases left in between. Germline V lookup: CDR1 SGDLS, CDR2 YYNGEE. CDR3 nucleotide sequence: TGTGCCAGCAGCGTAGCTTCTACGGGCCCCTACGAGCAGTACTTC. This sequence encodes CASSVASTGPYEQYF.